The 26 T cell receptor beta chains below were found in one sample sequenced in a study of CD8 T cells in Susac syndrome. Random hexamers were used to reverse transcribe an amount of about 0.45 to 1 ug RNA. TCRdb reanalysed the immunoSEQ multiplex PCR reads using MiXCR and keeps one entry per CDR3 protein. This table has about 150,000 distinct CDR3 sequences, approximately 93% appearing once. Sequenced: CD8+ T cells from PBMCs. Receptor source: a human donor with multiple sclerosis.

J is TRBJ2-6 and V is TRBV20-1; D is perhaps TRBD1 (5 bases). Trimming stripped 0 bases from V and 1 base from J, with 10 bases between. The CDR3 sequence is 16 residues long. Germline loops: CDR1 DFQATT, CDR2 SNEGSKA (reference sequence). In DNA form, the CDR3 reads TGCAGTGCTAGAGACAGGGATTTATCTGGGGCCAACGTCCTGACTTTC. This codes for CSARDRDLSGANVLTF.

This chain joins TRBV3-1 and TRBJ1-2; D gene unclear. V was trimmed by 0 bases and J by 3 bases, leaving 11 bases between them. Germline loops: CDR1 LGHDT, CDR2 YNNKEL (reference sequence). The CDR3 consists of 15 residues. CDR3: CASSQDTSRYYGYTF. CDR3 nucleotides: TGTGCCAGCAGCCAAGATACGAGTCGATACTATGGCTACACCTTC.

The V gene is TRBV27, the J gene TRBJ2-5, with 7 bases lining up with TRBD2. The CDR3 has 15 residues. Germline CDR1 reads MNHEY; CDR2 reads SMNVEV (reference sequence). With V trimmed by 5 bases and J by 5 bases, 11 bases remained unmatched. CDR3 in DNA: TGTGCCAGCAGTATCTACTCGGGACTACGGGAGACCCAGTACTTC. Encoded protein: CASSIYSGLRETQYF.

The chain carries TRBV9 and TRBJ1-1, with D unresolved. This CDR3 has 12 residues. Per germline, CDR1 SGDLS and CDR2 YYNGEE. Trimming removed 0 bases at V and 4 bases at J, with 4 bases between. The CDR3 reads CASSVVGTEAFF. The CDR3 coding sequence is TGTGCCAGCAGCGTAGTGGGCACTGAAGCTTTCTTT.

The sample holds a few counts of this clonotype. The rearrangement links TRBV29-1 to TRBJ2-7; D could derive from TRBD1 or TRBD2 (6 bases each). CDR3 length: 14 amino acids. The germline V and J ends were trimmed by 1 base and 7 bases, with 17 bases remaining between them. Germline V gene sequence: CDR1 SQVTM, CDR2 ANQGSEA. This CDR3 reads CSVEAPWGAYEQYF. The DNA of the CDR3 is TGCAGCGTTGAAGCCCCGTGGGGGGCGTATGAGCAGTACTTC.

The CDR3 DNA is TGTGCCAGCAGCTCCCCCGTGGACAAGTACGAGCAGTACTTC. Amino acids: CASSSPVDKYEQYF. The chain is built from TRBV7-9 and TRBJ2-7; tentative D call: TRBD1 (5 bases). The V end lost 4 bases, the J end lost 4 bases, and 14 bases lay between the germline ends. CDR3 size: 14 residues. Germline values: CDR1 SEHNR, CDR2 FQNEAQ (reference sequence).

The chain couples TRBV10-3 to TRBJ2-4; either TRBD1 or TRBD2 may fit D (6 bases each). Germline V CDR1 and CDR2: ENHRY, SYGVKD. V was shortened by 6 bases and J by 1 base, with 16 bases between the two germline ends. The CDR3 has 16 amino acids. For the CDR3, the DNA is TGTGCCATCAGCCCATCTCCGGGGGCCGCCAAAAACATTCAGTACTTC. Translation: CAISPSPGAAKNIQYF.

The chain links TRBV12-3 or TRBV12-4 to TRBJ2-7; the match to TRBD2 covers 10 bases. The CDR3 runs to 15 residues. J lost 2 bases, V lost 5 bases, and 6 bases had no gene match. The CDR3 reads CASSPIAGGPYEQYF. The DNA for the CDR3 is TGTGCCAGCAGTCCAATAGCGGGGGGCCCCTACGAGCAGTACTTC.

For the CDR3, the DNA is TGTGCCAGCAGCTTAGTCGAACTTCGGGAGACCCAGTACTTC. The encoded protein is CASSLVELRETQYF. The rearrangement joins TRBV7-9 to TRBJ2-5; D not resolved. This CDR3 is built from 14 residues. Trimming removed 1 base at V and 5 bases at J, with 11 bases between. Germline values: CDR1 SEHNR, CDR2 FQNEAQ (reference sequence).

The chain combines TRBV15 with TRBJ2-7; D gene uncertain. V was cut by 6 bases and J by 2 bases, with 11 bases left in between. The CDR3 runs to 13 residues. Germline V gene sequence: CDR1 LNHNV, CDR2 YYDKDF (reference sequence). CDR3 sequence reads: CATSVNRAYEQYF. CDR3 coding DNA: TGTGCCACCAGTGTCAACAGAGCCTACGAGCAGTACTTC.

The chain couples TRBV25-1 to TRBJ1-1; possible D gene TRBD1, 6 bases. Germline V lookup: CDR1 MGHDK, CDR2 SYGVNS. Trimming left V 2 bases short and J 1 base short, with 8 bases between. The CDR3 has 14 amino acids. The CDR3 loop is CASSEGTRNTEAFF. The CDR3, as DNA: TGTGCCAGCAGTGAAGGGACAAGGAACACTGAAGCTTTCTTT.

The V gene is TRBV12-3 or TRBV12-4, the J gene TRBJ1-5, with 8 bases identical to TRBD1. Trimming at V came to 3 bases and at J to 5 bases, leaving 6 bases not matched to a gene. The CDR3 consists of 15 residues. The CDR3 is CASSLSGQGYQPQHF. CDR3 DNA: TGTGCCAGCAGTTTGTCCGGACAGGGTTATCAGCCCCAGCATTTT.

The CDR3 is CASSGWTANTGELFF. CDR3 nucleotide sequence: TGTGCCAGCAGCGGATGGACAGCGAACACCGGGGAGCTGTTTTTT. The V gene is TRBV9, the J gene TRBJ2-2, with D possibly being TRBD1 (6 bases). Germline lookup yields CDR1 SGDLS and CDR2 YYNGEE. The CDR3 is 15 amino acids. V lost 3 bases to trimming and J lost 0 bases, with 9 bases between them.

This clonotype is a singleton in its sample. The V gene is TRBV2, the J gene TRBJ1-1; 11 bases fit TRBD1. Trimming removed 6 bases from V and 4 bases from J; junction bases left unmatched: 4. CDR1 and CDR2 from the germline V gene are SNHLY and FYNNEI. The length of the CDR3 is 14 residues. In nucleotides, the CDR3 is TGTGCCAGCAGCGGGACAGGGGGGACCACTGAAGCTTTCTTT. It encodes CASSGTGGTTEAFF.

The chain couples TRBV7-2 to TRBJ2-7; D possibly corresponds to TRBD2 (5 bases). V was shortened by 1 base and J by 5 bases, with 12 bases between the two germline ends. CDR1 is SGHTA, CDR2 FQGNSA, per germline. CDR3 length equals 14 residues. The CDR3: CASSLGLGAHEQYF. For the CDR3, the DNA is TGTGCCAGCAGCTTAGGGTTGGGAGCCCACGAGCAGTACTTC. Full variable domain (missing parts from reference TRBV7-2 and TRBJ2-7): GAGVSQSPSNKVTEKGKDVELRCDPISGHTALYWYRQSLGQGLEFLIYFQGNSAPDKSGLPSDRFSAERTGGSVSTLTIQRTQQEDSAVYLCASSLGLGAHEQYFGPGTRLTVT.

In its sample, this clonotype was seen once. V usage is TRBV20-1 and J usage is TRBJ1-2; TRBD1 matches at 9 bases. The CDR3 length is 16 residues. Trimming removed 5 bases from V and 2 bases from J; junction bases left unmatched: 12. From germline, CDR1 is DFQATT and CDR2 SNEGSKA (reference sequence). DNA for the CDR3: TGCAGTGCTCCACCGGGACAGGGATCGCGGAACTATGGCTACACCTTC. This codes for CSAPPGQGSRNYGYTF.

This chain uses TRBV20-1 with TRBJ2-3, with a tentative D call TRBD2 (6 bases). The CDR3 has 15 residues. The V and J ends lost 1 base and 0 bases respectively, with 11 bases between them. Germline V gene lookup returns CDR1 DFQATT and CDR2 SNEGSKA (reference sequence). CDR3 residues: CSARGRLVSTDTQYF. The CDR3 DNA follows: TGCAGTGCTAGAGGCCGACTAGTGAGCACAGATACGCAGTATTTT.

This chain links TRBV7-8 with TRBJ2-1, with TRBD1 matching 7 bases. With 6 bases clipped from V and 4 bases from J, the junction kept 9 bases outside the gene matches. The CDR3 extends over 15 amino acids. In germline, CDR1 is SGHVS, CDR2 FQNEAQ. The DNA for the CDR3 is TGTGCCAGCAGGGAATTTAGGGGGCTATACAATGAGCAGTTCTTC. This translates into CASREFRGLYNEQFF.

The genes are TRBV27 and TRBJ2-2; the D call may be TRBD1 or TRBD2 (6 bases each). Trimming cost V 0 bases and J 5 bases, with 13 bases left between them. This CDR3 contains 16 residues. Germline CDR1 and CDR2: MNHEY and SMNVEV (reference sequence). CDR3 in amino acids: CASSLSVRGLTGELFF. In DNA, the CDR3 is TGTGCCAGCAGTTTATCCGTCCGGGGGCTGACCGGGGAGCTGTTTTTT.

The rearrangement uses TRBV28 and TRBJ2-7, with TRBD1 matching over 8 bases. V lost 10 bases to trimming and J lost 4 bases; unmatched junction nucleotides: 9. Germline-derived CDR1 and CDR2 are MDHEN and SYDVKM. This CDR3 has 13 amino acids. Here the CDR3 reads CATSTDRVYEQYF. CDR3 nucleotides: TGTGCCACCTCCACGGACAGGGTTTACGAGCAGTACTTC.

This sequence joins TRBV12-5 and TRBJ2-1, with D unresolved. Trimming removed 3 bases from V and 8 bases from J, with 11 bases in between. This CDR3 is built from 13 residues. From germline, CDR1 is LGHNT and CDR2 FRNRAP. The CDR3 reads CASGLKEKDEQFF. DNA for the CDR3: TGTGCTAGTGGTTTAAAAGAGAAGGATGAGCAGTTCTTC.

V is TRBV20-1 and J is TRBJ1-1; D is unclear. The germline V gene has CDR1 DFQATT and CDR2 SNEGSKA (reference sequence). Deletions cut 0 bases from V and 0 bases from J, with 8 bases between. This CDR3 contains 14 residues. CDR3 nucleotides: TGCAGTGCTAGAGAGGCGAACATGAACACTGAAGCTTTCTTT. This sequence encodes CSAREANMNTEAFF.

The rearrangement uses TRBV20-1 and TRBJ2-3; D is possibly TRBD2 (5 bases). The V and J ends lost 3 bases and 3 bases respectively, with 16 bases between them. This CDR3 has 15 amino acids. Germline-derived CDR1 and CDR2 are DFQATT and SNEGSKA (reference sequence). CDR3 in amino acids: CSARVPGWRTDTQYF. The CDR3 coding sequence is TGCAGTGCTAGGGTCCCCGGGTGGAGGACAGATACGCAGTATTTT.

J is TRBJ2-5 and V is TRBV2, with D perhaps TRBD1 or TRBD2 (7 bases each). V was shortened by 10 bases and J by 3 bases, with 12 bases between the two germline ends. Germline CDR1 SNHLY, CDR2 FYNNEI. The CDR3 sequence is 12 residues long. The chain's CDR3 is CATRGREETQYF. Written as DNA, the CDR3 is TGTGCCACCAGGGGGAGGGAAGAGACCCAGTACTTC.

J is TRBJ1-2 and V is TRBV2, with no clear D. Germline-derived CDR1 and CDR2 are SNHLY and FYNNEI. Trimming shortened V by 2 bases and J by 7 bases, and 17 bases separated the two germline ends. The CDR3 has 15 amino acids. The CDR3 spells CASSEFSRQTIGYTF. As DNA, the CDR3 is TGTGCCAGCAGTGAATTCAGCAGACAAACTATTGGCTACACCTTC.

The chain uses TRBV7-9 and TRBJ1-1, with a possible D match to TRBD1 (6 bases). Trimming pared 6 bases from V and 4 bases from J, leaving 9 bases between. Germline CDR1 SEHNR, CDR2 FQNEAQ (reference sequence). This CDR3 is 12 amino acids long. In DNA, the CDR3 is TGTGCCAGCAGTTCACAGGGCACTGAAGCTTTCTTT. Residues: CASSSQGTEAFF.